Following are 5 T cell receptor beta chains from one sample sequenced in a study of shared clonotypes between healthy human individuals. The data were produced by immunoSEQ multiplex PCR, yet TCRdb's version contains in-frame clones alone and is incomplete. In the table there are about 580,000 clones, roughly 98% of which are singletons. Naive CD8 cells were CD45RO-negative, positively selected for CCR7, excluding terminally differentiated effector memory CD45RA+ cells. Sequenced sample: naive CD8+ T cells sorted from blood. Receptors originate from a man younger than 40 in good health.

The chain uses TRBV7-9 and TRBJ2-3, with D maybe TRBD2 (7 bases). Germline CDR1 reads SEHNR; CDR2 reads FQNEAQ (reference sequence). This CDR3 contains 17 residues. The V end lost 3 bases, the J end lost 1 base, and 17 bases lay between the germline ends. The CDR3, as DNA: TGTGCCAGCAGCTTGTTGTCCAGGGGAGGGGGCACAGATACGCAGTATTTT. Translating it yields CASSLLSRGGGTDTQYF.

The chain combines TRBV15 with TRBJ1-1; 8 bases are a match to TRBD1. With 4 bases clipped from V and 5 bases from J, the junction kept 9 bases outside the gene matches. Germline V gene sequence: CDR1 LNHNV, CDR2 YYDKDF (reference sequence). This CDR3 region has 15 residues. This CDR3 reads CATSKGTGGGTEAFF. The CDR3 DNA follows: TGTGCCACCAGCAAAGGAACAGGGGGAGGAACTGAAGCTTTCTTT.

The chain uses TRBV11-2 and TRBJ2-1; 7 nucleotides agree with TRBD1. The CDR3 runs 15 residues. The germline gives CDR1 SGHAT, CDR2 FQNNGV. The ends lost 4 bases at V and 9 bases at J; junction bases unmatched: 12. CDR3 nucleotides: TGTGCCAGCAGCTCCCACAGGGGTGTAGAAAGTGAGCAGTTCTTC. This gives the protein CASSSHRGVESEQFF.

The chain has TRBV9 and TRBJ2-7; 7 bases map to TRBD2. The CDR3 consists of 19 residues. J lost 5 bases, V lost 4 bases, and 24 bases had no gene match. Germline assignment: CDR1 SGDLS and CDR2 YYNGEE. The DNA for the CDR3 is TGTGCCAGCAGCCCTTTCGATTGGCCGACTAGCACAGGTTCTAACGAGCAGTACTTC. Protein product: CASSPFDWPTSTGSNEQYF.

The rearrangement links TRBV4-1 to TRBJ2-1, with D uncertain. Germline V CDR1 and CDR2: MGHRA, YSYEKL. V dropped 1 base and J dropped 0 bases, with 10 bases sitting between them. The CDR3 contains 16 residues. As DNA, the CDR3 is TGCGCCAGCAGCCAAGCCCCGGCGAGCTCCTACAATGAGCAGTTCTTC. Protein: CASSQAPASSYNEQFF.